These T cell receptor beta chains were read from a single sample in a study of cytomegalovirus exposure and HLA in healthy donors. TCRdb's copy holds only in-frame clones and misses some; the assay was immunoSEQ multiplex PCR. This table has about 120,000 clones, about 80% appearing once. The sequenced sample was PBMCs. Every receptor here comes from a female donor in good health and CMV-seronegative. Both conserved end residues are part of each CDR3. The D gene is left open where the match is weak. Rows may omit the clone size; those that give it use once, few, many or a size class.

D,J,size,V,DNA,CDR3
TRBD1,TRBJ2-2,NA,TRBV18,TGTGCCAGCTCACCACCCGACAGGGGGCGTACCGGGGAGCTGTTTTTT,CASSPPDRGRTGELFF
NA,TRBJ2-7,NA,TRBV5-1,TGCGCCAGCACCTCCAAGGCGGGGGCCCACGAGCAGTACTTC,CASTSKAGAHEQYF
TRBD1,TRBJ1-2,NA,TRBV2,TGTGCCAGTTTATCCGACCCGGGACAGGGGAGCTATGGCTACACCTTC,CASLSDPGQGSYGYTF
NA,TRBJ1-1,NA,TRBV6-6,TGTGCCAGCATTTTCCCAGGCGGGTTGACTGAAGCTTTCTTT,CASIFPGGLTEAFF
TRBD1,TRBJ1-2,NA,TRBV30,TGTGCCTGGAGTCACAGGGGAATCGCTAGTGGCTACACCTTC,CAWSHRGIASGYTF
NA,TRBJ2-6,few,TRBV5-1,TGCGCCAGCAGACTCGCGTCCGGGACTGGGGCCAACGTCCTGACTTTC,CASRLASGTGANVLTF
NA,TRBJ2-5,NA,TRBV7-8,TGTGCCAGCAGCTCAAATTGGGCAAACCAAGAGACCCAGTACTTC,CASSSNWANQETQYF
NA,TRBJ2-7,NA,TRBV19,TGTGCCAGTAGTCTTGCAGGGGGGACCTACGAGCAGTACTTC,CASSLAGGTYEQYF
NA,TRBJ2-7,NA,TRBV7-6,TGTGCCAGCAGCCGGGGGGCCAGGGGCGGTCGGGGCGAGCAGTACTTC,CASSRGARGGRGEQYF
NA,TRBJ2-7,NA,TRBV7-2,TGTGCCAGCAACTTAGGGCTCTCCTTTTACGAGCAGTACTTC,CASNLGLSFYEQYF
NA,TRBJ2-1,NA,TRBV5-6,TGTGCCAGCAGCTTGGCCGTTCAGGGATACTGGAGTGAGCAGTTCTTC,CASSLAVQGYWSEQFF
TRBD2,TRBJ2-3,once,TRBV13,TGTGCCAGCAGCTTCCGACTAGCGGGGGGGCGAGTAACAGATACGCAGTATTTT,CASSFRLAGGRVTDTQYF
TRBD2,TRBJ2-7,NA,TRBV5-1,TGCGCCAGCAGCTGGGGTCCTAGCGGATACGAGCAGTACTTC,CASSWGPSGYEQYF
NA,TRBJ1-5,NA,TRBV7-8,TGTGCCAGCAGTTTGAACGCAGGCGTTTTGTCGGCTCAGCCCCAGCATTTT,CASSLNAGVLSAQPQHF
TRBD1,TRBJ2-4,NA,TRBV14,TGTGCCAGCAGCAAAAGGGGGCGGGAAAACATTCAGTACTTC,CASSKRGRENIQYF
TRBD1,TRBJ1-1,NA,TRBV7-9,TGTTCCAGCAGCCCTCCACAGGGGAGTAGCGCTGAAGCTTTCTTT,CSSSPPQGSSAEAFF
TRBD2,TRBJ2-3,NA,TRBV19,TGTGCCAGTAGATTAACGGGGGGGGACACAGATACGCAGTATTTT,CASRLTGGDTDTQYF
TRBD1,TRBJ2-5,NA,TRBV11-3,TGTGCCAGCAGCTTAGATGGGGCCACTACTCCGGGACAGGGGCAAGAGACCCAGTACTTC,CASSLDGATTPGQGQETQYF
TRBD1,TRBJ2-7,NA,TRBV7-9,TGTGCCAGCAGCTACAGGGGGGCCTCGTACGAGCAGTACTTC,CASSYRGASYEQYF
TRBD1,TRBJ1-5,NA,TRBV4-1,TGCGCCAGCAGGGGACAGGGGAACCAGCCCCAGCATTTT,CASRGQGNQPQHF
NA,TRBJ1-1,NA,TRBV30,TGTGCCTGGAGCCGCCAGGTGAACACTGAAGCTTTCTTT,CAWSRQVNTEAFF
NA,TRBJ1-2,few,TRBV4-3,TGCGCCAGCAGCCAAGTTGTCCCCCAGGGTTCGAACTATGGCTACACCTTC,CASSQVVPQGSNYGYTF
TRBD1,TRBJ1-5,NA,TRBV27,TGTGCCAGCACACAGGGGGCCAACCAGCCCCAGCATTTT,CASTQGANQPQHF
TRBD1,TRBJ2-3,NA,TRBV5-1,TGCGCCAGCAGCTTGGGGACAGGGATTACCACAGATACGCAGTATTTT,CASSLGTGITTDTQYF
TRBD1,TRBJ2-7,NA,TRBV7-2,TGTGCCAGCAGCTCCGGGACCGGGACAGGGATCTACGAGCAGTACTTC,CASSSGTGTGIYEQYF
TRBD1,TRBJ1-3,NA,TRBV5-1,TGCGCCAGCAGCTTACAGGGGTTGTCTGGAAACACCATATATTTT,CASSLQGLSGNTIYF
NA,TRBJ2-7,NA,TRBV28,TGTGCCAGCAGTCCAAGGACAGGGCCGCGGGGGGAGCAGTACTTC,CASSPRTGPRGEQYF
NA,TRBJ2-5,once,TRBV4-2,TGTGCCAGCAGCCAAGACCCCAAGGGGGGGATCCAAGAGACCCAGTACTTC,CASSQDPKGGIQETQYF
NA,TRBJ1-1,few,TRBV5-4,TGTGCCAGCAGCTTAGGGGTCACGAACACTGAAGCTTTCTTT,CASSLGVTNTEAFF